This TCR beta chain was retrieved from a study of cytomegalovirus exposure and HLA in healthy donors. For the study at large: A previous analysis identified approximately 110 million unique TCR beta sequences derived from around 200 million T cells.

PCR amplification relied on 60 Vbeta primers (plus 13 Jbeta primers). Clones were read by immunoSEQ multiplex PCR, and TCRdb kept only the in-frame ones, dropping some. The sample includes roughly 120,000 clones, 55% to 75% of them seen just once. Study-level findings and limits: What TCR beta sequences reportedly achieved was accurate prediction of HLA-A and HLA-B alleles in most subjects. When analyzed later, the rates of TCR association showed variation by HLA locus, with DRB1 the most and HLA-C the fewest. Among TCR sequences, most were rare, though some public TCRs appeared in many donors.

A word on this clone: Its matching antigen is unknown.

Material: PBMCs. The sequence was collected from a man aged 25 to 40 in good health and CMV-seropositive.

DNA for the CDR3: TGTGCCAGCAGGCGGGGCCCCAGCACTGAAGCTTTCTTT. Residues: CASRRGPSTEAFF. The chain joins TRBV6-4 to TRBJ1-1; D may be TRBD1 (5 bases). Trimming left V 6 bases short and J 4 bases short, with 12 bases between. Looked up from germline, CDR1 is MRHNA and CDR2 is SNTAGT. The CDR3 is 13 residues long.